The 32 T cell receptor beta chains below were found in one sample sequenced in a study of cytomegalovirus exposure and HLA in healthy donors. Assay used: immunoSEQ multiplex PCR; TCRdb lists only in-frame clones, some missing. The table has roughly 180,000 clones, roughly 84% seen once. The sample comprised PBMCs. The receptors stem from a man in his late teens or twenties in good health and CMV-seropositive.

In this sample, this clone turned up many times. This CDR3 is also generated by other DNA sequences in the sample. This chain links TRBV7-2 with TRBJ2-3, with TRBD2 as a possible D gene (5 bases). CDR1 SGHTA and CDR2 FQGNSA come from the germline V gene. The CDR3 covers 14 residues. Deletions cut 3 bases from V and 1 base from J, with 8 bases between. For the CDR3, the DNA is TGTGCCAGCAGCTTTTCCGGGGGCACAGATACGCAGTATTTT. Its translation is CASSFSGGTDTQYF.

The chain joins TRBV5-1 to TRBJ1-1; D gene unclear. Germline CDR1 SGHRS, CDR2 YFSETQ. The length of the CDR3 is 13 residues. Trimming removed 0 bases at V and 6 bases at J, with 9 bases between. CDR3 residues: CASSLEGSAEAFF. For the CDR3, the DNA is TGCGCCAGCAGCTTGGAAGGGAGTGCTGAAGCTTTCTTT.

CDR3 sequence (DNA): TGTGCCAGCAGTTCAACAATCCCGGAGACCCAGTACTTC. Translated: CASSSTIPETQYF. This chain joins TRBV28 and TRBJ2-5, with unresolved D. Germline V gives CDR1 MDHEN, CDR2 SYDVKM. This CDR3 is 13 amino acids long. The V gene lost 4 bases and the J gene lost 5 bases, with 11 bases spanning the gap.

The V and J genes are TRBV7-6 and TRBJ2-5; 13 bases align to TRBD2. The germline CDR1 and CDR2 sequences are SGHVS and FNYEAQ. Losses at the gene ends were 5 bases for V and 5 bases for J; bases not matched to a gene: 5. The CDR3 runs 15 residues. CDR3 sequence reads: CASSHPGLAGETQYF. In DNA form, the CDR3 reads TGTGCCAGCAGCCACCCGGGACTAGCGGGGGAGACCCAGTACTTC. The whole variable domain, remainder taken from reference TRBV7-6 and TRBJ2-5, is GAGVSQSPRYKVTKRGQDVALRCDPISGHVSLYWYRQALGQGPEFLTYFNYEAQQDKSGLPNDRFSAERPEGSISTLTIQRTEQRDSAMYRCASSHPGLAGETQYFGPGTRLLVL.

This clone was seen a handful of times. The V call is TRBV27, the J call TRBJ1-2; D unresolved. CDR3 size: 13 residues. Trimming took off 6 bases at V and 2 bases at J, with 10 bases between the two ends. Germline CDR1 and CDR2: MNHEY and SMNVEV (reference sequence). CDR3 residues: CASSPLPNYGYTF. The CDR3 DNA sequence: TGTGCCAGCAGCCCCCTTCCCAACTATGGCTACACCTTC.

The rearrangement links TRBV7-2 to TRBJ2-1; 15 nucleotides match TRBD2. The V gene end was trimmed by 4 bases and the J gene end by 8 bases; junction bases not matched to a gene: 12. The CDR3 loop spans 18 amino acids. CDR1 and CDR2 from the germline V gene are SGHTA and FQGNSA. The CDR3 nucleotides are TGTGCCAGCAGCTCAAGGGGGCAGGGACTAGCGGGAGGCCATGAGCAGTTCTTC. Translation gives CASSSRGQGLAGGHEQFF.

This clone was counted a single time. The CDR3 DNA reads TGTGCCAGCAGTCAGGGGACAGCACAGAACACTGAAGCTTTCTTT. Its translation: CASSQGTAQNTEAFF. V and J are TRBV28 and TRBJ1-1; TRBD1 matches at 7 bases. V shed 5 bases, J shed 1 base, and the junction held 7 bases outside the gene matches. CDR3 length equals 15 residues. Germline lookup yields CDR1 MDHEN and CDR2 SYDVKM.

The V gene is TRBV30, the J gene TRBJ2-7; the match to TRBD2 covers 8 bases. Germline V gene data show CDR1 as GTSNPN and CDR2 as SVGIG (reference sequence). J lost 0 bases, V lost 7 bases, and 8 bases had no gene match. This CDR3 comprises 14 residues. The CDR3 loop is CASSGSYGSYEQYF. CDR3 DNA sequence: TGTGCCTCGAGCGGGAGTTATGGCTCCTACGAGCAGTACTTC.

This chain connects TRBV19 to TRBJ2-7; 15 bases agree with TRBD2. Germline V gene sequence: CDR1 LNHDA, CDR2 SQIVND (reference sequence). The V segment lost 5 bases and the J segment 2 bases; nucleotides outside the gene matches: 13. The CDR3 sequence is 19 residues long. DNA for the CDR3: TGTGCCAGTAGTCCTAGCGGGGGACTAGCGGGAGGTAACCCCTACGAGCAGTACTTC. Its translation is CASSPSGGLAGGNPYEQYF.

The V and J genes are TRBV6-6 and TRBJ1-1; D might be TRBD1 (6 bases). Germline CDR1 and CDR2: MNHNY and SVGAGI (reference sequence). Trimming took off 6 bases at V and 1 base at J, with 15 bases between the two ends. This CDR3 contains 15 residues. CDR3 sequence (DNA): TGTGCCAGCAGCCCCTCGACAGGTGGGAACACTGAAGCTTTCTTT. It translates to CASSPSTGGNTEAFF.

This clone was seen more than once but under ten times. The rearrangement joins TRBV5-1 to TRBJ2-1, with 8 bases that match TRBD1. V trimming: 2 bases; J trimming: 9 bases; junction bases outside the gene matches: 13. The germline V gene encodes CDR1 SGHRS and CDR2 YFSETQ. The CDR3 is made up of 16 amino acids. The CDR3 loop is CASSLGQGGPAGEQFF. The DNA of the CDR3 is TGCGCCAGCAGCTTAGGACAGGGCGGGCCCGCGGGTGAGCAGTTCTTC.

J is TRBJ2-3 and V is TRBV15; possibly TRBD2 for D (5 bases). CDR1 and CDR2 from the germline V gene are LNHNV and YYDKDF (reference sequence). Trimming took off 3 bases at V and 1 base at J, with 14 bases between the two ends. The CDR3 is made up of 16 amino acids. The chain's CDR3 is CATSRDGRERTDTQYF. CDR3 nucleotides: TGTGCCACCAGCAGGGACGGAAGGGAGCGCACAGATACGCAGTATTTT.

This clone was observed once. The CDR3 is CASRRRGSLNEQYF. DNA of the CDR3: TGTGCCAGCAGGCGTAGGGGCTCGCTGAACGAGCAGTACTTC. This chain joins TRBV6-5 and TRBJ2-7; D perhaps matches TRBD1 (5 bases). This CDR3 spans 14 amino acids. The germline V gene has CDR1 MNHEY and CDR2 SVGAGI. V dropped 6 bases and J dropped 5 bases, with 17 bases sitting between them.

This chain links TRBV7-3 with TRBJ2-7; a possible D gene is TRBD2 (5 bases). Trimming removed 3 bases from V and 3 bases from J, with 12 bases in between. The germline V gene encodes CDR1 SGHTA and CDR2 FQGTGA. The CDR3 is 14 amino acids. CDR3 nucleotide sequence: TGTGCCAGCAGCTTCGGCGGAGGAGTCTACGAGCAGTACTTC. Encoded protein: CASSFGGGVYEQYF.

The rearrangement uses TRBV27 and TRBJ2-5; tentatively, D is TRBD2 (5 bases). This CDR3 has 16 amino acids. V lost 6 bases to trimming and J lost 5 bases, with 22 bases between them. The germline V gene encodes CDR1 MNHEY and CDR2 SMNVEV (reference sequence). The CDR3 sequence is CASRPSPWLAGETQYF. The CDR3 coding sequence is TGTGCCAGCAGACCTTCCCCCTGGCTAGCCGGGGAGACCCAGTACTTC.

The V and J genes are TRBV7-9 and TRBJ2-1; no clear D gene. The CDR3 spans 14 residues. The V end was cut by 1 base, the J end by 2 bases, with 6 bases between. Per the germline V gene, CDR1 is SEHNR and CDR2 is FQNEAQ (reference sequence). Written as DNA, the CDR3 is TGTGCCAGCAGCTTAGACGGTCCCTACAATGAGCAGTTCTTC. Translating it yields CASSLDGPYNEQFF.

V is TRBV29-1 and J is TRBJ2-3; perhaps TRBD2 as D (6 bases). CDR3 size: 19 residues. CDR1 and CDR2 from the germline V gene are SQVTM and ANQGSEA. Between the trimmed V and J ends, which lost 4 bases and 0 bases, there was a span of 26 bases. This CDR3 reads CSVVGSKAGRLLSTDTQYF. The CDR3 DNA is TGCAGCGTTGTGGGGTCCAAAGCGGGCCGTCTCCTAAGCACAGATACGCAGTATTTT.

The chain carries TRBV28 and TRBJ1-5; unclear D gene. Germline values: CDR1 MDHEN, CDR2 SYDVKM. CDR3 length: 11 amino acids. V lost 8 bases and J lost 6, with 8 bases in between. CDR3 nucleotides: TGTGCCAGCGCCCGGGGTCAGCCCCAGCATTTT. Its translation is CASARGQPQHF.

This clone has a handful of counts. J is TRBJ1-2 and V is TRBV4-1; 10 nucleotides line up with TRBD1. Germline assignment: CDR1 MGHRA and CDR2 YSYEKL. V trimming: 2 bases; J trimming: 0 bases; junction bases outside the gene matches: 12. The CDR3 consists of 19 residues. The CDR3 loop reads CASSQRAGTGVFANYGYTF. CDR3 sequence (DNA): TGCGCCAGCAGCCAAAGGGCTGGGACAGGGGTTTTCGCTAACTATGGCTACACCTTC.

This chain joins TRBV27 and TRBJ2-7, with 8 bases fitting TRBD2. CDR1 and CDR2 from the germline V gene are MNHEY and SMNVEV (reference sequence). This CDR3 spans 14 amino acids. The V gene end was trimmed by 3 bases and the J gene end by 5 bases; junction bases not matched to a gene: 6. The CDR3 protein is CASSLGLAGDEQYF. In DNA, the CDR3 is TGTGCCAGCAGTTTGGGGCTAGCGGGCGACGAGCAGTACTTC.

The DNA of the CDR3 is TGTGCCAGCAGTTCAACCGGGAGGGCCTACCAAGAGACCCAGTACTTC. It encodes CASSSTGRAYQETQYF. The chain links TRBV28 to TRBJ2-5; 8 nucleotides align to TRBD2. The CDR3 extends over 16 amino acids. The V segment lost 4 bases and the J segment 0 bases; nucleotides outside the gene matches: 7. Germline CDR1 and CDR2: MDHEN and SYDVKM. The complete variable domain, with remaining parts taken from reference TRBV28 and TRBJ2-5, reads DVKVTQSSRYLVKRTGEKVFLECVQDMDHENMFWYRQDPGLGLRLIYFSYDVKMKEKGDIPEGYSVSREKKERFSLILESASTNQTSMYLCASSSTGRAYQETQYFGPGTRLLVL.

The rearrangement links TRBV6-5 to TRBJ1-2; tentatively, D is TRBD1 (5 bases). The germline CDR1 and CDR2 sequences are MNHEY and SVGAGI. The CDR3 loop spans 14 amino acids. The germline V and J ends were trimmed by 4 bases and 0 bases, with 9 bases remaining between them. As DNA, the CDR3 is TGTGCCAGCAGTTTCAGGGTGGCTAACTATGGCTACACCTTC. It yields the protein CASSFRVANYGYTF.

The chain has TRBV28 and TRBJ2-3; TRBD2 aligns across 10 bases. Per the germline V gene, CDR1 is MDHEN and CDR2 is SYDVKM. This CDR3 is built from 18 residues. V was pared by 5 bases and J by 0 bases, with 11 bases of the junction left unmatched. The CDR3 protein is CASSPLAGATPSTDTQYF. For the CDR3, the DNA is TGTGCCAGCAGTCCTCTAGCGGGAGCCACCCCTAGCACAGATACGCAGTATTTT.

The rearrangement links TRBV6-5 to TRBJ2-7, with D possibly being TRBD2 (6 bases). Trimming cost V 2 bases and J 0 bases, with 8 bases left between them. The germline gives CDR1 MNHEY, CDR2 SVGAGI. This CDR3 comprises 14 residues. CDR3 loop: CASSYGGNSYEQYF. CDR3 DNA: TGTGCCAGCAGTTACGGCGGGAACTCCTACGAGCAGTACTTC.

The CDR3 sequence is CASRGLQYEQYF. The CDR3 bases are TGTGCCAGCAGGGGGCTTCAATACGAGCAGTACTTC. The chain carries TRBV2 and TRBJ2-7; TRBD1 might be the D (5 bases). Germline assignment: CDR1 SNHLY and CDR2 FYNNEI. CDR3 size: 12 residues. Between the trimmed V and J ends, which lost 6 bases and 4 bases, there was a span of 10 bases.

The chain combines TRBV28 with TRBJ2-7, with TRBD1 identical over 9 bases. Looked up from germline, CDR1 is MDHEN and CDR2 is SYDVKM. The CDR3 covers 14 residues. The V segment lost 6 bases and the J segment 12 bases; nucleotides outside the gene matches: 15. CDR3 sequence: CASSPQQGAGRGYF. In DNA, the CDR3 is TGTGCCAGCAGCCCCCAACAGGGGGCGGGCCGGGGGTACTTC.

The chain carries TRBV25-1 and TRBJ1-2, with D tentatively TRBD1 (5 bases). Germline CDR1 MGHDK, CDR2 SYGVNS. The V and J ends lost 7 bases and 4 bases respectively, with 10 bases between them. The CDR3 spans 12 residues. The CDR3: CASNGGIYGYTF. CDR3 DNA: TGTGCCAGCAATGGGGGGATCTATGGCTACACCTTC.

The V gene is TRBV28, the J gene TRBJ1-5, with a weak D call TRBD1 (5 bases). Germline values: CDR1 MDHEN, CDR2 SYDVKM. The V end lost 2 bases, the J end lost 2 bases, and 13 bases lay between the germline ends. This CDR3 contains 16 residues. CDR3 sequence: CASSLIGGKGNQPQHF. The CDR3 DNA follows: TGTGCCAGCAGTTTAATCGGGGGGAAGGGCAATCAGCCCCAGCATTTT.

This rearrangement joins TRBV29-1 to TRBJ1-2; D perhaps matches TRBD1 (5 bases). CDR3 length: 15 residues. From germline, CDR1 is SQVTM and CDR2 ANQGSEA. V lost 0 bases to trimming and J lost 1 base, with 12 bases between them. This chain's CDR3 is CSVEDQGLINYGYTF. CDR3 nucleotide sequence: TGCAGCGTTGAAGATCAGGGACTGATTAACTATGGCTACACCTTC. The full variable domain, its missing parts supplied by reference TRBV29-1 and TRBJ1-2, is SAVISQKPSRDICQRGTSLTIQCQVDSQVTMMFWYRQQPGQSLTLIATANQGSEATYESGFVIDKFPISRPNLTFSTLTVSNMSPEDSSIYLCSVEDQGLINYGYTFGSGTRLTVV.

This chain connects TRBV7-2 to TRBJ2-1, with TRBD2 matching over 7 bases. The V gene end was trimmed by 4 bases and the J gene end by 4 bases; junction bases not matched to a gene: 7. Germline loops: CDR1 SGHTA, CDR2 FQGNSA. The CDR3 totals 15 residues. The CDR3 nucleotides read TGTGCCAGCAGCTCGCCGGGAGGAATATACAATGAGCAGTTCTTC. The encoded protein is CASSSPGGIYNEQFF.

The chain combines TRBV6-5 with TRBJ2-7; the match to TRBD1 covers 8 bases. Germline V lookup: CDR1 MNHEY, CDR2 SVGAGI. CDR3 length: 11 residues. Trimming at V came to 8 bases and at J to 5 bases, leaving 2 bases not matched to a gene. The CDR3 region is CASGQGHEQYF. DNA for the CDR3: TGTGCCAGCGGACAGGGACACGAGCAGTACTTC.

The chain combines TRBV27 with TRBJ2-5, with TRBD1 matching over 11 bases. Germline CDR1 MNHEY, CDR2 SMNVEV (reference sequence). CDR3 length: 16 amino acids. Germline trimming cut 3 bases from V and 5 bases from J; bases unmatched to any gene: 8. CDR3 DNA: TGTGCCAGCAGTTTGGGCTTCGGGACAGGGGGGGAGACCCAGTACTTC. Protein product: CASSLGFGTGGETQYF.